This entry lists 18 T cell receptor beta chains sequenced from one sample in a study of T cells in Graves' hyperthyroidism and ophthalmopathy. The CDR3 regions of TCR beta were amplified from RNA transcripts. The HTBI primer set was used in a first-round RT-PCR of the TCR CDR3. In TCRdb, the multiplex PCR reads were re-called with MiXCR into one record per CDR3 protein. The top ten clones hold 25% to 30% of a sample with 150,000 to 200,000 distinct CDR3 sequences, about a sixth of them seen once. The material sequenced was blood. These receptors all come from a woman aged 45-65 years with Graves' hyperthyroidism.

Of note for this clonotype: With a much larger clone just one base away, this may be a read error. Given the absence of the conserved phenylalanine or tryptophan at the CDR3 end, a read error is likely. J is TRBJ1-2 and V is TRBV6-5; TRBD1 matches 8 bases. This CDR3 has 15 residues. Per the germline V gene, CDR1 is MNHEY and CDR2 is SVGAGI. Unmatched junction bases numbered 4, after V lost 0 bases and J lost 4 bases. CDR3 coding DNA: TGTGCCAGCAGTTACTCTCAGGGGGCCCCCTATGGCTACACCATC. It codes for CASSYSQGAPYGYTI.

The sample holds many counts of this clonotype. This chain uses TRBV6-2 or TRBV6-3 with TRBJ1-5; D ambiguous. V was clipped by 7 bases and J by 7 bases, with 20 bases between them. Germline V gene sequence: CDR1 MNHEY, CDR2 SVGEGT. The CDR3 consists of 15 residues. This chain's CDR3 is CASNPLMPGPQPQHF. The CDR3 coding sequence is TGTGCCAGCAATCCTCTCATGCCCGGACCCCAGCCCCAGCATTTT.

This clonotype came up many times. The V and J genes are TRBV18 and TRBJ2-3, with D hard to call. Trimming pared 3 bases from V and 2 bases from J, leaving 3 bases between. CDR3 length: 12 amino acids. Germline V gives CDR1 KGHSH, CDR2 LQKENI. CDR3 protein: CASSPNTDTQYF. The CDR3, as DNA: TGTGCCAGCTCACCCAACACAGATACGCAGTATTTT.

This clonotype was picked up many times. V is TRBV3-1 and J is TRBJ2-3, with TRBD2 matching over 14 bases. The CDR3 has 16 amino acids. The V gene end was trimmed by 1 base and the J gene end by 4 bases; junction bases not matched to a gene: 1. Germline V gives CDR1 LGHDT, CDR2 YNNKEL (reference sequence). The CDR3 spells CASSQVTSGGADTQYF. In DNA, the CDR3 is TGTGCCAGCAGCCAAGTGACTAGCGGGGGGGCAGATACGCAGTATTTT.

In this sample, this clonotype turned up many times. This chain links TRBV16 with TRBJ2-1, with no clear D. Germline CDR1 is KGHSY and CDR2 is FQNENV. Trimming removed 0 bases at V and 0 bases at J, with 6 bases between. This CDR3 is built from 15 residues. CDR3 protein: CASSQSRNSYNEQFF. The CDR3 nucleotides are TGTGCCAGCAGCCAATCACGGAACTCCTACAATGAGCAGTTCTTC. The whole variable domain, filled in from reference TRBV16 and TRBJ2-1, reads GEEVAQTPKHLVRGEGQKAKLYCAPIKGHSYVFWYQQVLKNEFKFLISFQNENVFDETGMPKERFSAKCLPNSPCSLEIQATKLEDSAVYFCASSQSRNSYNEQFFGPGTRLTVL.

Regarding this clonotype: This sequence may be a read error, since a much larger clone differs from it by one base. This chain joins TRBV16 and TRBJ1-2; tentative D call: TRBD1 (6 bases). This CDR3 spans 14 amino acids. Germline CDR1 and CDR2: KGHSY and FQNENV. The CDR3, as DNA: TGTGCCAGCAGCCAATCGGGGGGCGGTAGTGGCCACACCTTC. Amino acid sequence: CASSQSGGGSGHTF.

In this sample, this clonotype turned up many times. This chain links TRBV6-1 with TRBJ2-7; no clear D gene. CDR1 is MNHNS and CDR2 is SASEGT in the germline V gene. V was pared by 5 bases and J by 1 base, with 9 bases between. CDR3 length: 13 residues. CDR3 in DNA: TGTGCCAGCAGTAAGGGCGTTTCCTACGAGCAGTACTTC. Translation gives CASSKGVSYEQYF.

In its sample, this clonotype was seen many times. The V gene is TRBV6-2 or TRBV6-3, the J gene TRBJ1-2; 7 nucleotides agree with TRBD1. This CDR3 has 18 residues. V dropped 2 bases and J dropped 6; count of bases not matched to a gene: 18. CDR1 is MNHEY and CDR2 is SVGEGT in the germline V gene. The CDR3 nucleotides are TGTGCCAGCAGTTACACCCTTGTTTCCAGACAGGGCTCGGATGGCTACACCTTC. It codes for CASSYTLVSRQGSDGYTF.

V gene TRBV7-8 combines with J gene TRBJ1-6; no firm D call. Germline loops: CDR1 SGHVS, CDR2 FQNEAQ. The CDR3 has 15 amino acids. Trimming stripped 2 bases from V and 11 bases from J, with 16 bases between. The CDR3 protein is CASSLLRGPRAPLHF. The DNA for the CDR3 is TGTGCCAGCAGCTTACTCCGGGGTCCTAGGGCACCCCTCCACTTT.

This clonotype was seen many times. The chain joins TRBV5-5 to TRBJ1-1; D ambiguous. CDR3 length: 14 amino acids. The germline gives CDR1 SGHKS, CDR2 YYEKEE (reference sequence). V was cut by 4 bases and J by 0 bases, with 10 bases left in between. Written as DNA, the CDR3 is TGTGCCAGCAGCCCTTCCAGCCTGAACACTGAAGCTTTCTTT. Protein sequence: CASSPSSLNTEAFF. Together with reference TRBV5-5 and TRBJ1-1, the CDR3 gives the full variable domain: DAGVTQSPTHLIKTRGQQVTLRCSPISGHKSVSWYQQVLGQGPQFIFQYYEKEERGRGNFPDRFSARQFPNYSSELNVNALLLGDSALYLCASSPSSLNTEAFFGQGTRLTVV.

This clonotype was observed at least ten times. The chain employs TRBV11-2 and TRBJ1-1, with D uncertain. V was clipped by 6 bases and J by 4 bases, with 12 bases between them. The germline V gene encodes CDR1 SGHAT and CDR2 FQNNGV. CDR3 length: 13 amino acids. The CDR3 nucleotides are TGTGCCAGCAGGACGGCTCTTCTCACTGAAGCTTTCTTT. This gives the protein CASRTALLTEAFF.

The V call is TRBV5-1, the J call TRBJ1-1; no firm D call. Trimming cost V 4 bases and J 2 bases, with 12 bases left between them. The CDR3 extends over 14 amino acids. Germline V gene sequence: CDR1 SGHRS, CDR2 YFSETQ. DNA of the CDR3: TGCGCCAGCAGCCCAGAACCAATAAACACTGAAGCTTTCTTT. This gives the protein CASSPEPINTEAFF.

There are many counts of this clonotype. This sequence joins TRBV3-1 and TRBJ2-1; D could derive from TRBD1 or TRBD2 (5 bases each). The V gene's germline CDR1 is LGHDT and CDR2 YNNKEL (reference sequence). This CDR3 spans 13 amino acids. The V and J ends lost 3 bases and 7 bases respectively, with 10 bases between them. CDR3 protein: CASSHGGANEQFF. For the CDR3, the DNA is TGTGCCAGCAGCCATGGGGGAGCGAATGAGCAGTTCTTC.

This clonotype was recorded many times. The DNA for the CDR3 is TGTGCCAGCAGCTTATACCATGAAGCTTTCTTT. This encodes CASSLYHEAFF. The V gene is TRBV11-2, the J gene TRBJ1-1; D is unresolved. Germline values: CDR1 SGHAT, CDR2 FQNNGV. Between the trimmed V and J ends, which lost 2 bases and 7 bases, there was a span of 5 bases. The CDR3 length is 11 residues.

This clonotype was counted only a few times. The chain combines TRBV7-9 with TRBJ2-1; D is possibly TRBD1 (5 bases). CDR1 is SEHNR, CDR2 FQNEAQ, per germline (reference sequence). V lost 7 bases to trimming and J lost 5 bases, with 18 bases between them. The CDR3 length is 15 residues. The CDR3 sequence: CASNFYLTGDNEQFF. CDR3 coding DNA: TGTGCCAGCAACTTCTACCTTACAGGAGACAATGAGCAGTTCTTC.

This chain links TRBV4-2 with TRBJ1-1; D unresolved. CDR3 length equals 13 residues. The ends were cut back, 0 bases at V and 6 bases at J, with 8 bases in the middle. Germline CDR1 and CDR2: LGHNA and YNFKEQ. Here the CDR3 reads CASSQEGRAEAFF. CDR3 sequence (DNA): TGTGCCAGCAGCCAAGAGGGGAGAGCTGAAGCTTTCTTT.

This clonotype was seen at least ten times. The J gene is TRBJ2-7, the V gene TRBV6-1; 10 nucleotides align to TRBD2. V was pared by 6 bases and J by 1 base, with 6 bases of the junction left unmatched. This CDR3 is 15 amino acids long. The germline CDR1 and CDR2 sequences are MNHNS and SASEGT. The CDR3 is CASRDSGGLSYEQYF. For the CDR3, the DNA is TGTGCCAGCAGGGATAGCGGGGGGCTATCCTACGAGCAGTACTTC.

V usage is TRBV29-1 and J usage is TRBJ1-1; maybe TRBD1 (5 bases). There are 14 residues in the CDR3. Per germline, CDR1 SQVTM and CDR2 ANQGSEA. The V end lost 4 bases, the J end lost 7 bases, and 19 bases lay between the germline ends. The CDR3 region is CSVGEVGGPDEAFF. The CDR3 DNA reads TGCAGCGTTGGGGAGGTCGGGGGACCTGATGAAGCTTTCTTT.